The clone carrying this T cell receptor beta chain was recorded many times. This sample was included in a study of blood T cell repertoires in COVID-19. About the research overall: Samples of COVID-19 (acute and convalescent) were obtained from the United States, Italy and Spain. Sample material is recorded as cDNA or gDNA derived from T cells, B-cell-depleted T cells, or PBMCs.

Source study methods: Estimates of nucleated cell counts were drawn from the amplification of reference gene primers. Here immunoSEQ multiplex PCR was the method, and the copy in TCRdb shows in-frame clones only, minus some. V and J calls and clone size are those listed in that table; D and trimming were worked out from the DNA. The table records roughly 200,000 clones, more than 75% of them present only once. The ends were cut back, 1 base at V and 8 bases at J, with 8 bases in the middle. Germline V CDR1 and CDR2: LGHDT, YNNKEL (reference sequence). This CDR3 spans 12 amino acids. The rearrangement uses TRBV3-1 (or the pseudogene TRBV3-2) and TRBJ1-1; D is perhaps TRBD1 (6 bases). The specimen sequenced was peripheral blood. The sequence came from a middle-aged woman with COVID-19, enrolled during active disease. CDR3 sequence reads: CASSQAQGEAFF. The CDR3 nucleotides are TGTGCCAGCAGCCAAGCACAGGGAGAAGCTTTCTTT.